The source of this T cell receptor beta chain is a study of CD8 T cells in ankylosing spondylitis. Study-wide results and caveats: Clones linked to the disease showed a CD8+ phenotype. They occurred at relatively low frequencies in peripheral blood. Several of the motif variants were reported before in synovial fluid and blood from reactive arthritis. There was reportedly significant enrichment of clones that were disease-linked in matched ankylosing spondylitis synovial fluid. Apparently characteristic of ankylosing spondylitis blood was a TCR beta motif (about eight highly homologous variants).

The table lists this clonotype with a few counts. Its target is unknown. Researchers built TCR beta libraries using quantitative 5'-RACE with molecular barcodes. TCRdb called the 5' RACE reads again in MiXCR, with one record for every CDR3 protein. Of a few hundred thousand distinct CDR3 sequences detected, approximately 20% appear once; the ten largest clones hold roughly a sixth. This CDR3 has 12 amino acids. CDR1 is MNHEY, CDR2 SVGAGI, per germline. V lost 5 bases and J lost 6, with 9 bases in between. The genes are TRBV6-5 and TRBJ2-3; D might be TRBD2 (5 bases). This clonotype was obtained from a male donor with ankylosing spondylitis. The sample consisted of blood, either unsorted or a sorted T cell fraction (not recorded which). In DNA, the CDR3 is TGTGCCAGCAGTCTCAGGAGGGATACGCAGTATTTT. As protein: CASSLRRDTQYF.